This record covers a single T cell receptor beta chain. Its antigen is unknown. CDR3 length: 14 amino acids. V lost 5 bases, J lost 7 bases, and 17 bases lay in between. CDR1 is MNHEY, CDR2 SMNVEV, per germline (reference sequence). The method was immunoSEQ multiplex PCR; TCRdb's version includes in-frame clones alone and lacks a portion of them. The sample records over 75,000 clones, about 88% being singletons. This entry belongs to a study of graft-versus-host responses after intestinal transplantation. Overall study context: Every recipient had anti-thymocyte globulin induction and about three years of tacrolimus plus steroids. General study results and limits: Recipient marrow held GvH clones, some first seen in ileum or blood.

The sequences come from unstimulated CD4+ T cells sorted from spleen or lymph node cells, collected before transplant. This rearrangement joins TRBV27 to TRBJ1-2, with D possibly matching TRBD1 (5 bases). This clonotype originated in a human donor who was the organ donor for an intestinal transplant. CDR3: CASSPLVGPGGYTF. The CDR3 DNA reads TGTGCCAGCAGTCCCCTCGTGGGGCCAGGTGGCTACACCTTC.